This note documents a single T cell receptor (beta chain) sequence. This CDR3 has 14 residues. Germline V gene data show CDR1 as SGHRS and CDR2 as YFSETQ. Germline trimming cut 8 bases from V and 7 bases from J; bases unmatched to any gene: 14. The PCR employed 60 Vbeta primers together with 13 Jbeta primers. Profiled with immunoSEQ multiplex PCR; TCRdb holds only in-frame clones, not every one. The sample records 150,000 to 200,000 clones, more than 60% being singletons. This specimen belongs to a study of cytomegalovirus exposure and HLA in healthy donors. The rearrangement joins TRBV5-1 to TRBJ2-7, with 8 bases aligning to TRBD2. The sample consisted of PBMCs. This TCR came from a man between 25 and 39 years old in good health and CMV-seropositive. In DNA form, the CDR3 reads TGCGCCAGTACTTCCTCGGCGGGGGGTGGGGAGCAGTACTTC. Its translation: CASTSSAGGGEQYF.